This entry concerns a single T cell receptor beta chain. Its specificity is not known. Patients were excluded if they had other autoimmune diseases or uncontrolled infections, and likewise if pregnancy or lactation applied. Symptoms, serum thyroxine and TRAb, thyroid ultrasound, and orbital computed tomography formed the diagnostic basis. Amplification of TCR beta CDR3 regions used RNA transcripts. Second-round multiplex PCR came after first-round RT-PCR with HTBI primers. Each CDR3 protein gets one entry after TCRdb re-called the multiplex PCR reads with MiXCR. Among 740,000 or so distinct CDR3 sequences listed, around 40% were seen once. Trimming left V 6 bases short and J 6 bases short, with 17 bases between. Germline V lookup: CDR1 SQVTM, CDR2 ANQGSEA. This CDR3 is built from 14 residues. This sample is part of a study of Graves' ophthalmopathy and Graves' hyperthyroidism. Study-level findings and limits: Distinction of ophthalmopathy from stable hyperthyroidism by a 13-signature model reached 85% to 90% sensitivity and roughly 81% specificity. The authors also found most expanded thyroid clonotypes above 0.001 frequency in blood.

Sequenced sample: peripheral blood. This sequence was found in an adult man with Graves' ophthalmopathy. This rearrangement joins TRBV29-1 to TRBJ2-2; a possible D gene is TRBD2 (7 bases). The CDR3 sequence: CSVAWRGLSGELFF. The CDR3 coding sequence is TGCAGCGTGGCCTGGCGGGGGCTATCCGGGGAGCTGTTTTTT.